The entry that follows covers one TCR beta chain sequence. Its antigen is not identified. The data stem from a study of T-cell memory formation after mild COVID-19. Study-level background: TCR clusters were largely donor specific.

A single record per CDR3 protein comes from TCRdb applying MiXCR to the 5' RACE reads. The table records more than 80,000 distinct CDR3 sequences, approximately 17% of them present only once. Study-wide points: What remained unconfirmed was the SARS-CoV-2 specificity of second-wave clones peaking on day 37. Later expanders leaned CD4+, whereas day 15 to 85 contracting clones were balanced CD4/CD8.

The V gene's germline CDR1 is SEHNR and CDR2 FQNEAQ (reference sequence). V shed 4 bases, J shed 4 bases, and the junction held 10 bases outside the gene matches. This CDR3 spans 16 amino acids. This receptor was taken from an adult woman who had mild COVID-19 (a few samples of this study predate the infection). Cell type and time point are not known. This chain connects TRBV7-9 to TRBJ1-3, with 7 bases fitting TRBD1. Sequenced: PBMCs or a T cell subset sorted from them (not recorded which). The CDR3, as DNA: TGTGCCAGCAGCTCAACCGACAGGGTGGAGGGAAACACCATATATTTT. Its translation: CASSSTDRVEGNTIYF.